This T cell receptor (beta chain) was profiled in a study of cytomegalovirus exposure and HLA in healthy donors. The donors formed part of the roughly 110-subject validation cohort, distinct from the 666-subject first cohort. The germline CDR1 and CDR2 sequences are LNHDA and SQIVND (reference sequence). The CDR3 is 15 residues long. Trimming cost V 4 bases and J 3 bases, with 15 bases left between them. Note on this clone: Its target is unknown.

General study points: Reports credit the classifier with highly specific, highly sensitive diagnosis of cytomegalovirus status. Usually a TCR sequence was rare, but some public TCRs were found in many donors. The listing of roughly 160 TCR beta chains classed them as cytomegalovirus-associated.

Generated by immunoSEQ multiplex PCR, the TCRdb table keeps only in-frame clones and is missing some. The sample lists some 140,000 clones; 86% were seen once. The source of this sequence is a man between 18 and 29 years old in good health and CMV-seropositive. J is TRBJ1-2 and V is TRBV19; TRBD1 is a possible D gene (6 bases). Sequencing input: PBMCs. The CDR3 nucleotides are TGTGCCAGTAGTAAGGCAGGGGTGAAGGACTATGGCTACACCTTC. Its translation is CASSKAGVKDYGYTF. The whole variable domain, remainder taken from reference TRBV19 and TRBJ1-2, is DGGITQSPKYLFRKEGQNVTLSCEQNLNHDAMYWYRQDPGQGLRLIYYSQIVNDFQKGDIAEGYSVSREKKESFPLTVTSAQKNPTAFYLCASSKAGVKDYGYTFGSGTRLTVV.